Detailed here is one T cell receptor (beta chain). The target antigen is unknown. The conserved closing phenylalanine or tryptophan is absent in this CDR3, likely reflecting a read error. Germline-derived CDR1 and CDR2 are MNHEY and SVGEGT. Trimming left V 0 bases short and J 7 bases short, with 2 bases between. The CDR3 has 11 residues. TCRdb processed the PCR reads anew with MiXCR; each CDR3 protein has one entry. The table lists roughly 100,000 distinct CDR3 sequences, 30% to 45% of them singletons, with about 9.7% in the top ten. This sample was taken from a study of molecular identifiers for immune sequencing clone quantification. Study results and limitations: Barcode-sharing identical TCR molecules could underestimate highly expanded clone sizes.

Sequencing was carried out using naive CD8+ T cells from blood, with Jurkat cell RNA spiked in. The subset is: FACS-sorted CD8+CD4-CCR7+CD45RA+ naive T cells. This clonotype originated in a human donor in good health. Some libraries in this study had Jurkat cell RNA spiked in. The J gene is TRBJ2-3, the V gene TRBV6-2 or TRBV6-3; D unclear. The CDR3 is CASSYSYTQYS. The DNA for the CDR3 is TGTGCCAGCAGTTACTCTTATACGCAGTATTCT.